These 29 T cell receptor beta chains were sequenced from one sample in a study of T cells in Graves' hyperthyroidism and ophthalmopathy. Amplified TCR beta CDR3 regions derived from RNA transcripts. Carried out on the TCR CDR3, a first-round RT-PCR used the HTBI primer set. TCRdb analysed the multiplex PCR reads with MiXCR anew, one entry per CDR3 protein. The table includes 550,000 to 600,000 distinct CDR3 sequences, approximately 15% detected once. The sample was blood. These receptors were collected from a woman aged 18 to 35 with Graves' hyperthyroidism.

The chain links TRBV7-9 to TRBJ1-2; TRBD1 agrees at 8 bases. The V segment lost 1 base and the J segment 6 bases; nucleotides outside the gene matches: 4. This CDR3 is built from 14 residues. Germline V CDR1 and CDR2: SEHNR, FQNEAQ (reference sequence). The CDR3 here is CASSLGAGGDGYTF. For the CDR3, the DNA is TGTGCCAGCAGCTTAGGGGCAGGGGGCGATGGCTACACCTTC.

The V call is TRBV9, the J call TRBJ1-3; tentatively, D is TRBD1 (6 bases). The CDR3 extends over 15 amino acids. The ends were cut back, 4 bases at V and 2 bases at J, with 13 bases in the middle. Germline CDR1 reads SGDLS; CDR2 reads YYNGEE. The DNA for the CDR3 is TGTGCCAGCAGCCCGGGAGGGGGTACTGGAAACACCATATATTTT. As protein: CASSPGGGTGNTIYF.

The sample holds one count of this clonotype. The J gene is TRBJ2-2, the V gene TRBV19; perhaps TRBD2 as D (5 bases). Trimming took off 7 bases at V and 4 bases at J, with 16 bases between the two ends. The CDR3 contains 15 residues. CDR1 is LNHDA, CDR2 SQIVND, per germline (reference sequence). The CDR3 coding sequence is TGTGCCAGTAAGGCAGCGGAAGGTAGCACCGGGGAGCTGTTTTTT. Its protein product is CASKAAEGSTGELFF.

The sample holds many counts of this clonotype. The chain employs TRBV12-3 or TRBV12-4 and TRBJ1-5; no reliable D call. The CDR3 totals 14 residues. Trimming pared 6 bases from V and 1 base from J, leaving 10 bases between. This CDR3 is CASSSSPSNQPQHF. The DNA of the CDR3 is TGTGCCAGCAGCTCCTCACCCAGCAATCAGCCCCAGCATTTT.

This clonotype came up many times. CDR3 nucleotides: TGTGCCAGCAGCTCCCAGGGGGACGCCTCAGATACGCAGTATTTT. Translated: CASSSQGDASDTQYF. This sequence joins TRBV6-1 and TRBJ2-3; 7 nucleotides agree with TRBD1. The V gene's germline CDR1 is MNHNS and CDR2 SASEGT. The ends lost 6 bases at V and 4 bases at J; junction bases unmatched: 10. The CDR3 runs 15 residues.

This clonotype showed up many times. This sequence joins TRBV29-1 and TRBJ1-2, with D perhaps matching TRBD1 (5 bases). This CDR3 contains 12 residues. Germline lookup yields CDR1 SQVTM and CDR2 ANQGSEA. Trimming removed 1 base from V and 7 bases from J, with 10 bases in between. The CDR3 is CSVEGSGSGYTF. The CDR3, as DNA: TGCAGCGTTGAAGGGTCAGGGAGTGGCTACACCTTC. The full variable domain, completed using reference TRBV29-1 and TRBJ1-2, is SAVISQKPSRDICQRGTSLTIQCQVDSQVTMMFWYRQQPGQSLTLIATANQGSEATYESGFVIDKFPISRPNLTFSTLTVSNMSPEDSSIYLCSVEGSGSGYTFGSGTRLTVV.

Many counts were recorded for this clonotype. The germline gene is not matched at one end of the junction; a read error may be the cause. This chain uses TRBV29-1 with TRBJ2-1, with D possibly TRBD2 on 5 matching bases. CDR1 and CDR2 (germline): SQVTM, ANQGSEA. The CDR3 has 13 residues. The CDR3 protein is CSAERGLYNEQFF. The DNA of the CDR3 is TGCAGCGCTGAAAGAGGGCTTTACAATGAGCAGTTCTTC.

This clonotype was seen ten or more times. V and J are TRBV29-1 and TRBJ2-1; D unresolved. V lost 4 bases and J lost 0, with 16 bases in between. This CDR3 contains 16 residues. The germline V gene encodes CDR1 SQVTM and CDR2 ANQGSEA. CDR3 sequence: CSVGAALSGSYNEQFF. The CDR3 nucleotides read TGCAGCGTTGGGGCGGCCCTCTCTGGCTCCTACAATGAGCAGTTCTTC.

This clonotype was seen ten or more times. The chain couples TRBV5-1 to TRBJ2-3; D not resolved. CDR1 and CDR2 from the germline V gene are SGHRS and YFSETQ. Between the trimmed V and J ends, which lost 0 bases and 1 base, there was a span of 12 bases. This CDR3 spans 16 amino acids. CDR3: CASSLVGDGRTDTQYF. The CDR3 coding sequence is TGCGCCAGCAGCTTGGTCGGCGACGGGCGCACAGATACGCAGTATTTT.

Many counts were recorded for this clonotype. V and J are TRBV12-3 or TRBV12-4 and TRBJ2-2; D unresolved. The CDR3 is 12 amino acids. In DNA form, the CDR3 reads TGTGTGGTAGGAACGAACACCGGGGAGCTGTTTTTT. Translating gives CVVGTNTGELFF.

Many counts were recorded for this clonotype. The chain employs TRBV18 and TRBJ2-5, with D perhaps matching TRBD2 (6 bases). This CDR3 is 14 amino acids long. Between the trimmed V and J ends, which lost 2 bases and 5 bases, there was a span of 12 bases. Germline values: CDR1 KGHSH, CDR2 LQKENI. CDR3 protein: CASSPLRGLETQYF. In DNA form, the CDR3 reads TGTGCCAGCTCACCATTGCGGGGCTTGGAGACCCAGTACTTC.

This clonotype has just a few counts. The chain combines TRBV19 with TRBJ2-2; D gene unclear. V was cut by 3 bases and J by 7 bases, with 12 bases left in between. Germline V CDR1 and CDR2: LNHDA, SQIVND (reference sequence). This CDR3 region has 14 residues. The CDR3 nucleotides are TGTGCCAGTAGTATGGAAGGCTACAGCGGGGAGCTGTTTTTT. As protein: CASSMEGYSGELFF.

V and J are TRBV19 and TRBJ2-4; D assignment may be TRBD1 or TRBD2 (5 bases each). Germline CDR1 is LNHDA and CDR2 is SQIVND (reference sequence). CDR3 length equals 17 residues. V was pared by 3 bases and J by 0 bases, with 15 bases between. The CDR3 DNA reads TGTGCCAGTAGTATTAGGTCCGACGGGACAGCCAAAAACATTCAGTACTTC. Amino acid sequence: CASSIRSDGTAKNIQYF.

This clonotype was seen a few times. The CDR3 DNA is TGTGCCAGCAGCTCTATGGGGACAGGGGATGAAAAACTGTTTTTT. This codes for CASSSMGTGDEKLFF. The chain has TRBV5-4 and TRBJ1-4, with 10 bases identical to TRBD1. The CDR3 has 15 residues. V shed 3 bases, J shed 6 bases, and the junction held 5 bases outside the gene matches. Germline V gene lookup returns CDR1 SGHNT and CDR2 YYREEE (reference sequence).

The chain combines TRBV7-9 with TRBJ2-3, with 9 bases fitting TRBD1. CDR3 length equals 15 residues. CDR1 SEHNR and CDR2 FQNEAQ come from the germline V gene (reference sequence). With V trimmed by 3 bases and J by 3 bases, 4 bases remained unmatched. The CDR3 is CASSFGDRVTDTQYF. The CDR3, as DNA: TGTGCCAGCAGCTTTGGGGACAGGGTGACAGATACGCAGTATTTT.

CDR3 sequence (DNA): TGTGCCACCAGCAGGGGGACAGCCGCTAACTATGGCTACACCTTC. Its translation: CATSRGTAANYGYTF. The chain uses TRBV15 and TRBJ1-2; 7 nucleotides agree with TRBD1. Trimming cost V 3 bases and J 0 bases; bases outside gene matches: 4. CDR3 size: 15 residues. CDR1 is LNHNV, CDR2 YYDKDF, per germline (reference sequence).

The rearrangement uses TRBV4-2 and TRBJ2-2; the D gene is possibly TRBD1 (5 bases). Germline V CDR1 and CDR2: LGHNA, YNFKEQ. The CDR3 is 18 residues long. Trimming took 4 bases from V and 1 from J, leaving 19 bases between them. CDR3 sequence: CASSLLREDTENTGELFF. The CDR3 DNA sequence: TGTGCCAGCAGCCTCCTTCGTGAGGACACCGAGAACACCGGGGAGCTGTTTTTT.

The chain links TRBV15 to TRBJ1-1; D gene ambiguous. The germline gives CDR1 LNHNV, CDR2 YYDKDF (reference sequence). The V end lost 0 bases, the J end lost 3 bases, and 5 bases lay between the germline ends. The CDR3 is 13 amino acids. The CDR3 sequence is CATSRERDTEAFF. The DNA for the CDR3 is TGTGCCACCAGCAGAGAACGAGACACTGAAGCTTTCTTT.

A few counts support this clonotype. V and J are TRBV2 and TRBJ2-2; D possibly uses TRBD1 or TRBD2 (5 bases each). Germline assignment: CDR1 SNHLY and CDR2 FYNNEI. V was cut by 3 bases and J by 6 bases, with 14 bases left in between. CDR3 length: 15 residues. The CDR3, as DNA: TGTGCCAGCAGTGATTGGGGGAAAGGTGCCGGGGAGCTGTTTTTT. It is translated as CASSDWGKGAGELFF.

This clonotype was counted at least ten times. The chain uses TRBV11-3 and TRBJ2-1; D is tentatively TRBD1 or TRBD2 (5 bases each). V was trimmed by 6 bases and J by 8 bases, leaving 14 bases between them. There are 13 residues in the CDR3. The V gene's germline CDR1 is SGHNT and CDR2 YENEEA. CDR3 DNA sequence: TGTGCCAGCAGTATCCGAGGGGAGCATGAGCAGTTCTTC. Translated: CASSIRGEHEQFF.

The chain is built from TRBV4-3 and TRBJ1-2; no reliable D call. The CDR3 runs 14 residues. Germline V gives CDR1 LGHNA, CDR2 YSLEER. V was pared by 4 bases and J by 4 bases, with 13 bases between. CDR3 nucleotides: TGCGCCAGCAGCCCCGTCGGGGATGGCTATGGCTACACCTTC. Translating gives CASSPVGDGYGYTF.

The rearrangement links TRBV14 to TRBJ2-1; 13 bases map to TRBD2. V gave up 4 bases and J gave up 4 bases; unmatched junction bases: 7. Germline loops: CDR1 SGHDN, CDR2 FVKESK. The CDR3 is 17 amino acids. Here the CDR3 DNA reads TGTGCCAGCAGCCCTAAGACTAGCGGGAGGTATTACAATGAGCAGTTCTTC. Its protein product is CASSPKTSGRYYNEQFF.

This clonotype was observed a few times. The genes are TRBV7-9 and TRBJ2-2, with D perhaps matching TRBD1 or TRBD2 (5 bases each). Trimming cost V 5 bases and J 0 bases, with 13 bases left between them. CDR1 and CDR2 from the germline V gene are SEHNR and FQNEAQ (reference sequence). The CDR3 is 16 amino acids. The CDR3 sequence: CASSVPGPTNTGELFF. The CDR3 bases are TGTGCCAGCAGCGTACCGGGACCGACGAACACCGGGGAGCTGTTTTTT.

J is TRBJ2-3 and V is TRBV12-5, with D possibly TRBD2 on 6 matching bases. V was cut by 2 bases and J by 0 bases, with 9 bases left in between. CDR1 is LGHNT and CDR2 is FRNRAP in the germline V gene. The CDR3 extends over 15 amino acids. This chain's CDR3 is CASGLRGTSTDTQYF. CDR3 in DNA: TGTGCTAGTGGTTTGCGCGGGACTAGCACAGATACGCAGTATTTT.

The CDR3 region is CASLRGRGTDTQYF. In nucleotides, the CDR3 is TGTGCCAGTCTTCGGGGGCGAGGCACAGATACGCAGTATTTT. The genes are TRBV18 and TRBJ2-3; D may match TRBD1 or TRBD2 (6 bases each). The CDR3 sequence is 14 residues long. Trimming shortened V by 9 bases and J by 1 base, and 14 bases separated the two germline ends. Germline loops: CDR1 KGHSH, CDR2 LQKENI.

This clonotype was observed many times. The gene calls are TRBV4-2 and TRBJ2-7, with TRBD1 matching 8 bases. The J segment lost 0 bases and the V segment lost 4 bases, leaving 8 bases of the junction unmatched. This CDR3 comprises 16 residues. Germline V gene lookup returns CDR1 LGHNA and CDR2 YNFKEQ. The CDR3 reads CASSRNTGGYSYEQYF. The DNA of the CDR3 is TGTGCCAGCAGCCGGAATACAGGGGGTTACTCCTACGAGCAGTACTTC.

The rearrangement uses TRBV7-2 and TRBJ2-3; weak D call: TRBD2 (5 bases). Germline loops: CDR1 SGHTA, CDR2 FQGNSA. The CDR3 sequence is 17 residues long. V shed 1 base and J shed 1 base, with 15 bases lying between them. CDR3 DNA sequence: TGTGCCAGCAGCTTAGGGAGAGGTTTACTAGGCACAGATACGCAGTATTTT. Its protein is CASSLGRGLLGTDTQYF.

This clonotype was recorded many times. The rearrangement links TRBV12-3 or TRBV12-4 to TRBJ1-5; D ambiguous. Trimming left V 0 bases short and J 3 bases short, with 3 bases between. The CDR3 is made up of 13 amino acids. CDR3 coding DNA: TGTGCCAGCAGTTTAGCCTTCAATCAGCCCCAGCATTTT. Amino acids: CASSLAFNQPQHF.

This clonotype was counted at least ten times. This rearrangement joins TRBV10-1 to TRBJ2-3, with D uncertain. Trimming took 3 bases from V and 6 from J, leaving 13 bases between them. Looked up from germline, CDR1 is WNHNN and CDR2 is SYGVQD (reference sequence). The CDR3 totals 14 residues. CDR3 DNA: TGCGCCAGCAGTGACTGGCGGAGTAAGGATACGCAGTATTTT. Translation: CASSDWRSKDTQYF.